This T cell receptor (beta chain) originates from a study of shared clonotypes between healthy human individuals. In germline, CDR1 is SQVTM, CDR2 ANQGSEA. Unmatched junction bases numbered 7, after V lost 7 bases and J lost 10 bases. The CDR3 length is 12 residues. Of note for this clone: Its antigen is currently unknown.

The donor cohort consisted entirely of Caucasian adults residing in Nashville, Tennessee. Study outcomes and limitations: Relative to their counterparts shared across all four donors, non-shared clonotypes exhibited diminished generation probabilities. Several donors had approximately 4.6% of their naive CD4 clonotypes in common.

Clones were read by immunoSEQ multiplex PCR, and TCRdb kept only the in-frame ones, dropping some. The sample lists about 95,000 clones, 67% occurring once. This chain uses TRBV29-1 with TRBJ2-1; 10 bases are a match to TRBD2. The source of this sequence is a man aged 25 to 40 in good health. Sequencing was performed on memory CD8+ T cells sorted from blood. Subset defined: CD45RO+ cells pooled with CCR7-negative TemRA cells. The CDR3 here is CSAIGLADEQFF. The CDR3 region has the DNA TGCAGCGCTATAGGACTAGCGGACGAGCAGTTCTTC.